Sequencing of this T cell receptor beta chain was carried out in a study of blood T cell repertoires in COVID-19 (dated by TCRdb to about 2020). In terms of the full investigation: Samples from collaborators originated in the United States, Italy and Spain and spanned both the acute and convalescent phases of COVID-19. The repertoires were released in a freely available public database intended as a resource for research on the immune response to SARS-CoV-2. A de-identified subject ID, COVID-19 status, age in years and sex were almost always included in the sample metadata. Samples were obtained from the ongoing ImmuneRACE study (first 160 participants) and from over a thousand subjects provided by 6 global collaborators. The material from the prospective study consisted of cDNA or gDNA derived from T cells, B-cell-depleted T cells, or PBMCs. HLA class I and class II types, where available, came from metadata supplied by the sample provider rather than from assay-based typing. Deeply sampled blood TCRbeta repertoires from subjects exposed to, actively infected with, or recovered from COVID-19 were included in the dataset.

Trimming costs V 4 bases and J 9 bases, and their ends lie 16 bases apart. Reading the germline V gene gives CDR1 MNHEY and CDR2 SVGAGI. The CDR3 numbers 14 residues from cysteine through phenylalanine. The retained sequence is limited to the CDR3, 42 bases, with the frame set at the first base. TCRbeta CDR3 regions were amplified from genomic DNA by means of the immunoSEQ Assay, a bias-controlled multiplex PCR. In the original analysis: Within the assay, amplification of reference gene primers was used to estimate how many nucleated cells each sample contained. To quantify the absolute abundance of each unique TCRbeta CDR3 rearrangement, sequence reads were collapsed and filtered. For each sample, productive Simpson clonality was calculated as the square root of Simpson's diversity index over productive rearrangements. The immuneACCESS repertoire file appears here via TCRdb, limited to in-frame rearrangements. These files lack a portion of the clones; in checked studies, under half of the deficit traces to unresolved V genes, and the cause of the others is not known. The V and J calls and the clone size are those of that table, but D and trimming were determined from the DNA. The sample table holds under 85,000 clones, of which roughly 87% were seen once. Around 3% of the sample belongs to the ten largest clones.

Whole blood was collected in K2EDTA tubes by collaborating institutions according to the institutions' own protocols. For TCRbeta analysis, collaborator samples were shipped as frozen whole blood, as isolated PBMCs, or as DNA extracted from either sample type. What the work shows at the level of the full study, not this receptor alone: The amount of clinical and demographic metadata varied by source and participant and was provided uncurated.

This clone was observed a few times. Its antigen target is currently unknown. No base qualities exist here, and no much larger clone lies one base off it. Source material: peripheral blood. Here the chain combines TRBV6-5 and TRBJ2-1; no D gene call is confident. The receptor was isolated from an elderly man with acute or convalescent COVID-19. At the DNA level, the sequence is TGTGCCAGCAGTTTTACTCGAGGTTCCGGTGAGCAGTTCTTC. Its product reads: CASSFTRGSGEQFF.